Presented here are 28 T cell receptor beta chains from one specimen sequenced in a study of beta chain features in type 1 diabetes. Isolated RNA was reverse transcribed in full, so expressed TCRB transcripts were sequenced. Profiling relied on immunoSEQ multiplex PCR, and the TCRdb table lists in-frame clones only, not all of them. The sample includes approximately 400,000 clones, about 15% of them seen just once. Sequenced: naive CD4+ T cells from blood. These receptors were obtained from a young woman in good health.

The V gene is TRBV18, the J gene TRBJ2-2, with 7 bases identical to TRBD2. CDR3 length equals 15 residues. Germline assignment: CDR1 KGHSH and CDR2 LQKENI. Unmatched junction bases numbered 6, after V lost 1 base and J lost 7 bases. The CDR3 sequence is CASSPRRREDGELFF. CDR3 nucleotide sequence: TGTGCCAGCTCACCACGTCGACGGGAGGACGGGGAGCTGTTTTTT.

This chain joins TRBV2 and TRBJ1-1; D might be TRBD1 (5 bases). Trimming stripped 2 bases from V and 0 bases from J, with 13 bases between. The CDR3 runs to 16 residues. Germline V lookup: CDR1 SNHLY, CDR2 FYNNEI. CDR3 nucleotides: TGTGCCAGCAGTGAACAGGGTTCCCTCATGAACACTGAAGCTTTCTTT. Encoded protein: CASSEQGSLMNTEAFF. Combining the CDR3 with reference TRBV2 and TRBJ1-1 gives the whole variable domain EPEVTQTPSHQVTQMGQEVILRCVPISNHLYFYWYRQILGQKVEFLVSFYNNEISEKSEIFDDQFSVERPDGSNFTLKIRSTKLEDSAMYFCASSEQGSLMNTEAFFGQGTRLTVV.

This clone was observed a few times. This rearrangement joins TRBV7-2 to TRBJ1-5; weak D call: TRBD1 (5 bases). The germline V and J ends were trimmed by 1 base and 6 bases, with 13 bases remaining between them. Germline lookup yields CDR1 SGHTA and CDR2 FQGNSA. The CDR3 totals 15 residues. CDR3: CASSLDRSTTQPQHF. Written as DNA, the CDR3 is TGTGCCAGCAGCTTAGACAGGTCAACGACTCAGCCCCAGCATTTT.

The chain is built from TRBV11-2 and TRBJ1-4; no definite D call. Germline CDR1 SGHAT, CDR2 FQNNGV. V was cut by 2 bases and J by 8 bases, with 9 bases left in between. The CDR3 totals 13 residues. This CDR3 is CASSLFRGEKLFF. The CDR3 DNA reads TGTGCCAGCAGCTTATTCCGTGGCGAAAAACTGTTTTTT.

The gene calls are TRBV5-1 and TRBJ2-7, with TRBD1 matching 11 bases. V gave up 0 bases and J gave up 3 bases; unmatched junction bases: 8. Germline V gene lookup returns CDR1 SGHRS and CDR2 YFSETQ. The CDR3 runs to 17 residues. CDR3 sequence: CASSLGPGQGEGYEQYF. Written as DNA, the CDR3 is TGCGCCAGCAGCTTGGGTCCGGGACAGGGGGAAGGCTACGAGCAGTACTTC.

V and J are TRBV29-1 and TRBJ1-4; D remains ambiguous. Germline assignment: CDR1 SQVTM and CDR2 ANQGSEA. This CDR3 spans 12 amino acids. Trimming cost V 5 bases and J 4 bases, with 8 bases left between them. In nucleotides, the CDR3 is TGCAGCGTTTCCCCTAGTAATGAAAAACTGTTTTTT. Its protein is CSVSPSNEKLFF. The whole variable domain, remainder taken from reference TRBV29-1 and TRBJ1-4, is SAVISQKPSRDICQRGTSLTIQCQVDSQVTMMFWYRQQPGQSLTLIATANQGSEATYESGFVIDKFPISRPNLTFSTLTVSNMSPEDSSIYLCSVSPSNEKLFFGSGTQLSVL.

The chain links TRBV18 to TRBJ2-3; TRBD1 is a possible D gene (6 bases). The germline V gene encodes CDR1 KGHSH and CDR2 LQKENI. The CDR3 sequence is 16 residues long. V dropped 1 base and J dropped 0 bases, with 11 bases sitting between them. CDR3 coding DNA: TGTGCCAGCTCACCACAGGACAGTATGAGCACAGATACGCAGTATTTT. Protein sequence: CASSPQDSMSTDTQYF.

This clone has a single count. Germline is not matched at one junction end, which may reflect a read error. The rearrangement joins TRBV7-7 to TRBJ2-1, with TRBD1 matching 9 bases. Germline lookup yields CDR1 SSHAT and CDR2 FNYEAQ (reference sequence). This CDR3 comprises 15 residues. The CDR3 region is CASSPGQGFDNKQFF. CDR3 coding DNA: TGTGCTAGCAGCCCGGGACAGGGTTTCGACAATAAGCAGTTCTTC.

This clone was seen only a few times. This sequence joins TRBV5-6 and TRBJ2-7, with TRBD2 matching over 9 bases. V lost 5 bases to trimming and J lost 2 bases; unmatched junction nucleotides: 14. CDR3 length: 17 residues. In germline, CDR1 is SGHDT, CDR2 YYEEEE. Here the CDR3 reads CASRAGVDGGRAYEQYF. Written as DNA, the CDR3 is TGTGCCAGCAGGGCAGGGGTCGATGGCGGGAGGGCCTACGAGCAGTACTTC.

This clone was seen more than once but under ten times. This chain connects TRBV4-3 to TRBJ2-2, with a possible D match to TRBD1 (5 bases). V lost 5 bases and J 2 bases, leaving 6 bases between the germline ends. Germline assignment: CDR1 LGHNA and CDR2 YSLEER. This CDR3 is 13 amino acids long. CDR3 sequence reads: CASSDRNTGELFF. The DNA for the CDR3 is TGCGCCAGCAGCGACAGAAACACCGGGGAGCTGTTTTTT.

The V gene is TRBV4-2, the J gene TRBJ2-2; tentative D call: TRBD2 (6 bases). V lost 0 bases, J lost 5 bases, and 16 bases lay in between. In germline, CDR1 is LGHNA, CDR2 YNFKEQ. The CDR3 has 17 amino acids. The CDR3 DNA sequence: TGTGCCAGCAGCCAAGATAGCGGTAGCGGTAAAACCGGGGAGCTGTTTTTT. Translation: CASSQDSGSGKTGELFF.

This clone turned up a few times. In DNA form, the CDR3 reads TGTGCCAGCACCCAGGGGGGTCAGCCCCAGCATTTT. As protein: CASTQGGQPQHF. V usage is TRBV21-1 and J usage is TRBJ1-5; the table's TRBD1 call for D was not verified on the DNA. TRBV21-1 is a pseudogene segment. CDR3 length: 12 residues.

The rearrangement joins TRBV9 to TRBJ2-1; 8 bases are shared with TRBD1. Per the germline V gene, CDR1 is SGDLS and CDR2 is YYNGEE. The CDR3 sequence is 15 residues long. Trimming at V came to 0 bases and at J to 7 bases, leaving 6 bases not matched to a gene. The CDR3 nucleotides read TGTGCCAGCAGCGTAGGGCAGGGGGCGAAGAATGAGCAGTTCTTC. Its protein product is CASSVGQGAKNEQFF.

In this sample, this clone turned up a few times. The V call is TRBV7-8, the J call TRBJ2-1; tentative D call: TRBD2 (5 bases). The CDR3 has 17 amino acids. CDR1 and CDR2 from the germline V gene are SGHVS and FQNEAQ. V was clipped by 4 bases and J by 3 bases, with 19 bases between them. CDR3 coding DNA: TGTGCCAGCAGCTCGACGGGGTTTCGGGCCTACTACAATGAGCAGTTCTTC. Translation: CASSSTGFRAYYNEQFF.

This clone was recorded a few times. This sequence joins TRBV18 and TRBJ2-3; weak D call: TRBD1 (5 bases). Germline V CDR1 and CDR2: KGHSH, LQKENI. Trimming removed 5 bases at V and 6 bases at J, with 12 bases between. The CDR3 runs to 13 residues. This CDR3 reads CASSSTASDTQYF. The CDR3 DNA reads TGTGCCAGCTCATCGACAGCCTCGGATACGCAGTATTTT.

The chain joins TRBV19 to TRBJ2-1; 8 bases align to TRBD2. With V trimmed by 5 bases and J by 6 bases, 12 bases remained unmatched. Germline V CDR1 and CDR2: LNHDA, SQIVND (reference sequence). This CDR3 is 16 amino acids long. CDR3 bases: TGTGCCAGTAGTCCCCAGGCGATAGCGGGACGCAATGAGCAGTTCTTC. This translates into CASSPQAIAGRNEQFF.

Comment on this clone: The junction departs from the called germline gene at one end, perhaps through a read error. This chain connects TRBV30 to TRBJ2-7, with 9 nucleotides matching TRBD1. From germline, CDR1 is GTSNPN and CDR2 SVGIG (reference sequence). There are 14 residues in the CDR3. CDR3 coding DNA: TGTGCCTGGAGTCTCCGGGACAGGGTCTACGTGCAGTACTTC. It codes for CAWSLRDRVYVQYF.

The CDR3 nucleotides are TGCAGCGGGACAGGGTATCAGACCCAGTACTTC. This sequence encodes CSGTGYQTQYF. J is TRBJ2-5 and V is TRBV20-1; 9 bases match TRBD1. CDR1 DFQATT and CDR2 SNEGSKA come from the germline V gene (reference sequence). The CDR3 loop spans 11 amino acids.

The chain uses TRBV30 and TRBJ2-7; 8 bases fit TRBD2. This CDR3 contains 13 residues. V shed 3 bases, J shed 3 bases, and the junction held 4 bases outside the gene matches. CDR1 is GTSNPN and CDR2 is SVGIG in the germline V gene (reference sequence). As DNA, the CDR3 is TGTGCCTGGAGAGGTAGCGGGAACTACGAGCAGTACTTC. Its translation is CAWRGSGNYEQYF.

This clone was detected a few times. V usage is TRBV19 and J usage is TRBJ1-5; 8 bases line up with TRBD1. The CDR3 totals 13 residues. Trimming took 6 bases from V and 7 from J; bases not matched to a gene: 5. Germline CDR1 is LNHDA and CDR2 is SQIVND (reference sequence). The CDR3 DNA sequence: TGTGCCAGTAGGGCAGGGGGCGGACAGCCCCAGCATTTT. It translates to CASRAGGGQPQHF.

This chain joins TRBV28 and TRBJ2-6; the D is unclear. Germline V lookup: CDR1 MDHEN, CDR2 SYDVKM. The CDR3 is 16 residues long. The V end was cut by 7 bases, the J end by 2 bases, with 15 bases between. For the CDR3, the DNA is TGTGCCAGCACCTCCCCCCCCTCGGCTGGGGCCAACGTCCTGACTTTC. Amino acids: CASTSPPSAGANVLTF. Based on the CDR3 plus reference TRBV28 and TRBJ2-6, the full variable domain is DVKVTQSSRYLVKRTGEKVFLECVQDMDHENMFWYRQDPGLGLRLIYFSYDVKMKEKGDIPEGYSVSREKKERFSLILESASTNQTSMYLCASTSPPSAGANVLTFGAGSRLTVL.

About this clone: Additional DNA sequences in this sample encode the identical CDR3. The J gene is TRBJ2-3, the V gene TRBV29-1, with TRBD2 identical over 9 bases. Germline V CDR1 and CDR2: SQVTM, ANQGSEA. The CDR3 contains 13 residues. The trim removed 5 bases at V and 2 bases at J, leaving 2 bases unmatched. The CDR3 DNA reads TGCAGCGTTAGCGGGAGGAACACAGATACGCAGTATTTT. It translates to CSVSGRNTDTQYF.

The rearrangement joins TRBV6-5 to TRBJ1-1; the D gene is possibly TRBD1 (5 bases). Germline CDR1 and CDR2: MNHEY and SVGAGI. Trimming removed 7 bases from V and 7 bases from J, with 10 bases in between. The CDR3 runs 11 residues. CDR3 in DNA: TGTGCCAGCAACCACGACAGTGAAGCTTTCTTT. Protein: CASNHDSEAFF.

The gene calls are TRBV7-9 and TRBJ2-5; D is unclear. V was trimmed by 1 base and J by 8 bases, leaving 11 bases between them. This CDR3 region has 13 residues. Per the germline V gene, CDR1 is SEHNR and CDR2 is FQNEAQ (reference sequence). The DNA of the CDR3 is TGTGCCAGCAGCTTAGGGGCAAGAGAAACCCAGTACTTC. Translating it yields CASSLGARETQYF.

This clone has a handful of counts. CDR3 residues: CASSFPHLAGADTQYF. CDR3 coding DNA: TGCGCCAGCAGCTTTCCCCACCTAGCGGGAGCGGATACGCAGTATTTT. V and J are TRBV5-1 and TRBJ2-3; 10 bases are shared with TRBD2. CDR3 length: 16 amino acids. Germline CDR1 and CDR2: SGHRS and YFSETQ. V lost 2 bases and J lost 6; bases outside the gene matches: 9.

The CDR3 coding sequence is TGTGCCACCACCCTAACCCCTCCTGAGCAGTTCTTC. This codes for CATTLTPPEQFF. This rearrangement joins TRBV2 to TRBJ2-1, with D uncertain. The CDR3 extends over 12 amino acids. Germline V gene sequence: CDR1 SNHLY, CDR2 FYNNEI. Trimming removed 10 bases from V and 9 bases from J, with 16 bases in between. The full variable domain, with the rest looked up from reference TRBV2 and TRBJ2-1, is EPEVTQTPSHQVTQMGQEVILRCVPISNHLYFYWYRQILGQKVEFLVSFYNNEISEKSEIFDDQFSVERPDGSNFTLKIRSTKLEDSAMYFCATTLTPPEQFFGPGTRLTVL.

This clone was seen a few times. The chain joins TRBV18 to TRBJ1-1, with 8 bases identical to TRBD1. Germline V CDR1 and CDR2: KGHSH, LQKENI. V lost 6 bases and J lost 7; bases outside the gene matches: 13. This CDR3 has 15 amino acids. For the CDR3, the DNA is TGTGCCAGCTCCCTTTCGACAGGGGTATCGGGTGAAGCTTTCTTT. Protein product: CASSLSTGVSGEAFF.

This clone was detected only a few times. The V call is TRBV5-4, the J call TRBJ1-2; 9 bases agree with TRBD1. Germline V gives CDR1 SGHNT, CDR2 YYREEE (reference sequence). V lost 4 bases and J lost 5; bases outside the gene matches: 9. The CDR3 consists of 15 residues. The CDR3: CASSQAPGQGYGYTF. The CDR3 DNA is TGTGCCAGCAGCCAAGCCCCGGGACAGGGTTATGGCTACACCTTC.